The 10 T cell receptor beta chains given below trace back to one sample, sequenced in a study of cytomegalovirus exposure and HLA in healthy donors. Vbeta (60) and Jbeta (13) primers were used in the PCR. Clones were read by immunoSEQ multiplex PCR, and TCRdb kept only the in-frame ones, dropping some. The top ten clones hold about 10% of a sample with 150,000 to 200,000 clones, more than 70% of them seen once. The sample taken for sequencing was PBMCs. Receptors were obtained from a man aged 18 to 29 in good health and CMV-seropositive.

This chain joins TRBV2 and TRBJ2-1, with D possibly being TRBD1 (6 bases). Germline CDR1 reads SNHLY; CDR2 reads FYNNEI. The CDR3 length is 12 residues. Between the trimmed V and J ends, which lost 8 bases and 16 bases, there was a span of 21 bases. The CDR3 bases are TGTGCCAGCTCAAACAGGGAACCTAGTAAATTCTTC. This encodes CASSNREPSKFF. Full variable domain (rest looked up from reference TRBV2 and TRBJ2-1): EPEVTQTPSHQVTQMGQEVILRCVPISNHLYFYWYRQILGQKVEFLVSFYNNEISEKSEIFDDQFSVERPDGSNFTLKIRSTKLEDSAMYFCASSNREPSKFFGPGTRLTVL.

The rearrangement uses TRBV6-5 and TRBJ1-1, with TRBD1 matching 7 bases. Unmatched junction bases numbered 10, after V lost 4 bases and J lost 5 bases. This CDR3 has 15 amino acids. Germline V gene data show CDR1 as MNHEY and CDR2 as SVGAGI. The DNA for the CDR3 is TGTGCCAGCAGTTCCGTTACAGGGGAGTGGACTGAAGCTTTCTTT. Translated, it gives CASSSVTGEWTEAFF.

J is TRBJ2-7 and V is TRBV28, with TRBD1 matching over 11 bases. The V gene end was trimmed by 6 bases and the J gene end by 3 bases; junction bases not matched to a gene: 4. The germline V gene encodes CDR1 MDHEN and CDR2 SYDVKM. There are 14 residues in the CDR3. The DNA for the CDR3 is TGTGCCAGCAGGGGACAGGGGGTAAACTACGAGCAGTACTTC. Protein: CASRGQGVNYEQYF.

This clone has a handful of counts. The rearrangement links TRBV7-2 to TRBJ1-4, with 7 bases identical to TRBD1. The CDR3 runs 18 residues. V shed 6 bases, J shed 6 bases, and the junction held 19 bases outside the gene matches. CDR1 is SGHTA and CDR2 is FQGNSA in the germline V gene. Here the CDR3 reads CASSPKFTTGSVYEKLFF. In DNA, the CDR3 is TGTGCCAGCAGTCCAAAATTTACGACAGGGTCAGTCTATGAAAAACTGTTTTTT. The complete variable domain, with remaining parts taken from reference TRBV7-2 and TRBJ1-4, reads GAGVSQSPSNKVTEKGKDVELRCDPISGHTALYWYRQSLGQGLEFLIYFQGNSAPDKSGLPSDRFSAERTGGSVSTLTIQRTQQEDSAVYLCASSPKFTTGSVYEKLFFGSGTQLSVL.

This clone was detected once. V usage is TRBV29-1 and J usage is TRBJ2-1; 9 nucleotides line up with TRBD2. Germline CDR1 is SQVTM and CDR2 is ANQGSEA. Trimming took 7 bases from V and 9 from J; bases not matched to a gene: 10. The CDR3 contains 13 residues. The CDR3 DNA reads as TGCAGCGATGGAGTAGCGGGAGTCCGTGAGCAGTTCTTC. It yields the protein CSDGVAGVREQFF.

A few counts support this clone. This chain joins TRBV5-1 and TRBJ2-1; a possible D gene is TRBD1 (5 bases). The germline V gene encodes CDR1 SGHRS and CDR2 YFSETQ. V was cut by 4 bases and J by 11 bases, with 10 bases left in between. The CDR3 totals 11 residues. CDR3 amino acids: CASSIDSKQFF. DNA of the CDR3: TGCGCCAGCAGCATCGACAGCAAGCAGTTCTTC.

Written as DNA, the CDR3 is TGCAGCGTCGACAATGGGGGCGGCACTGAAGCTTTCTTT. Its protein is CSVDNGGGTEAFF. This chain connects TRBV29-1 to TRBJ1-1; TRBD1 might be the D (6 bases). V was trimmed by 6 bases and J by 4 bases, leaving 15 bases between them. This CDR3 contains 13 residues. Germline assignment: CDR1 SQVTM and CDR2 ANQGSEA. Full variable domain (rest looked up from reference TRBV29-1 and TRBJ1-1): SAVISQKPSRDICQRGTSLTIQCQVDSQVTMMFWYRQQPGQSLTLIATANQGSEATYESGFVIDKFPISRPNLTFSTLTVSNMSPEDSSIYLCSVDNGGGTEAFFGQGTRLTVV.

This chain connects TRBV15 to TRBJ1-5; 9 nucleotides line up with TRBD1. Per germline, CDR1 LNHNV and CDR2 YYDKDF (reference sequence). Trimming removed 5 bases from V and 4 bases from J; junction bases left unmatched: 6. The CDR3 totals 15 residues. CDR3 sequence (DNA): TGTGCCACCAGCTTCGGACAGGGGAGTAATCAGCCCCAGCATTTT. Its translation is CATSFGQGSNQPQHF.

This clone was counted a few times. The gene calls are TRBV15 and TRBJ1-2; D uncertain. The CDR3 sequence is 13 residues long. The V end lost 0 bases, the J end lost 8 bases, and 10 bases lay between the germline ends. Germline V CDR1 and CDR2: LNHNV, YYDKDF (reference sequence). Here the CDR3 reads CATSRDSREGYTF. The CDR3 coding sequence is TGTGCCACCAGCAGAGATTCACGCGAGGGCTACACCTTC.

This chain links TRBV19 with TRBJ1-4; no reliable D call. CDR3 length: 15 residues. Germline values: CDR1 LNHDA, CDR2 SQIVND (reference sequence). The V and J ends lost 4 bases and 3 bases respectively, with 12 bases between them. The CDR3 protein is CASSTRGGSNEKLFF. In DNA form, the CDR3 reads TGTGCCAGTAGTACCCGAGGAGGGTCTAATGAAAAACTGTTTTTT.